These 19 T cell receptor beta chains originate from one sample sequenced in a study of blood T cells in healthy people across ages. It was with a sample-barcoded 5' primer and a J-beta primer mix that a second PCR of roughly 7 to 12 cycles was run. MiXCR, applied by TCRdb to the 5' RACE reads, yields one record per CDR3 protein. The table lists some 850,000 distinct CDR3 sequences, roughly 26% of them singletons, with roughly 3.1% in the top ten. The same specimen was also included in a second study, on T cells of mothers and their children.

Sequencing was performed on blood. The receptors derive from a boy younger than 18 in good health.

The CDR3 nucleotides are TGTGCCAGCAGTTTTCCCGTCCGGGTAGCGGGGCTTGCCTACAATGAGCAGTTCTTC. This codes for CASSFPVRVAGLAYNEQFF. The V and J genes are TRBV12-3 or TRBV12-4 and TRBJ2-1, with 8 bases matching TRBD2. The trim removed 3 bases at V and 2 bases at J, leaving 15 bases unmatched. This CDR3 has 19 amino acids.

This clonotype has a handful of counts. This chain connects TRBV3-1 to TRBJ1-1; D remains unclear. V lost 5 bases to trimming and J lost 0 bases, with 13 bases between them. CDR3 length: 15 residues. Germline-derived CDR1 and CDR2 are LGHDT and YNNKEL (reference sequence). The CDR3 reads CASSTRLAMNTEAFF. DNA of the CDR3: TGTGCCAGCAGCACCCGATTGGCTATGAACACTGAAGCTTTCTTT. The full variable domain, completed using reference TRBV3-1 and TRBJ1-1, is DTAVSQTPKYLVTQMGNDKSIKCEQNLGHDTMYWYKQDSKKFLKIMFSYNNKELIINETVPNRFSPKSPDKAHLNLHINSLELGDSAVYFCASSTRLAMNTEAFFGQGTRLTVV.

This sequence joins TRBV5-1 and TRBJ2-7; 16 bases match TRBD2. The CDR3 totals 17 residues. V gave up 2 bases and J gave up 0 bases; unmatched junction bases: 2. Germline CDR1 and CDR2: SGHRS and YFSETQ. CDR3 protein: CASSFGTSGGASYEQYF. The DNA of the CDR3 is TGCGCCAGCAGCTTCGGGACTAGCGGGGGGGCCTCCTACGAGCAGTACTTC.

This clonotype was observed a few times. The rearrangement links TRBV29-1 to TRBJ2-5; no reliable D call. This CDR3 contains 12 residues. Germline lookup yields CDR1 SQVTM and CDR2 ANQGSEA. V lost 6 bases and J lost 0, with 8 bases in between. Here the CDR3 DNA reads TGCAGCGTCCCCTCGGACCAAGAGACCCAGTACTTC. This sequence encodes CSVPSDQETQYF.

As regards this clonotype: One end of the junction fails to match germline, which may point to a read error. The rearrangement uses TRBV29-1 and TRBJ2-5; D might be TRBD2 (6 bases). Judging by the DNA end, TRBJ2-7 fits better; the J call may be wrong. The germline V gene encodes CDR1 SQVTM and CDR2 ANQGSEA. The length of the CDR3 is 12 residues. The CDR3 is CGVEGDTYEQYF. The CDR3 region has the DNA TGCGGCGTGGAGGGTGATACCTACGAGCAGTACTTC.

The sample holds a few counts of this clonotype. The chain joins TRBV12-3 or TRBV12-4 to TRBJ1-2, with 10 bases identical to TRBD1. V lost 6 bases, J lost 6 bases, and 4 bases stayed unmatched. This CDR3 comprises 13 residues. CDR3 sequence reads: CASSIGTGDGYTF. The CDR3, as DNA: TGTGCCAGCAGCATCGGGACAGGGGATGGCTACACCTTC.

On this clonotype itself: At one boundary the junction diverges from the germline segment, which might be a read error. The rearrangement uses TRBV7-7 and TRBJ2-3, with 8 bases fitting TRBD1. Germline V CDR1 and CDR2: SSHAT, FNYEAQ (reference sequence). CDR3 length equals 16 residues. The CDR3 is CASSPKPGQGQDTQYF. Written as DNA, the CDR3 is TGTGCTAGCAGCCCCAAACCTGGACAGGGTCAAGATACGCAGTATTTT.

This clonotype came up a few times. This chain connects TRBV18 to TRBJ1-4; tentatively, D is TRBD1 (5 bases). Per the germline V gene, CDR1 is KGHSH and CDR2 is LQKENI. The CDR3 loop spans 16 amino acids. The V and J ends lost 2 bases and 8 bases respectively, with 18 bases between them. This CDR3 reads CASSPGRGEAGEKLFF. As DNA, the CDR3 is TGTGCCAGCTCACCAGGAAGAGGGGAAGCAGGAGAAAAACTGTTTTTT.

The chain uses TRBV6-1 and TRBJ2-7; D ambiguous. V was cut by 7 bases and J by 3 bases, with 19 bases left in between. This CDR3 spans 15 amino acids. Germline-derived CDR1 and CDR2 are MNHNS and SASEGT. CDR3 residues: CASTRSPGRSYEQYF. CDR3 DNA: TGTGCCAGCACCCGAAGTCCGGGCCGGAGCTACGAGCAGTACTTC.

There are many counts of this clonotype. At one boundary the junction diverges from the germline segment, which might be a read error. The CDR3 spells CASSYSHEQYF. The CDR3 DNA sequence: TGTGCCAGCAGTTACTCCCACGAGCAGTACTTC. The gene calls are TRBV6-5 and TRBJ2-5, with D uncertain. The J call may be mistaken, given a closer DNA end match to TRBJ2-7. CDR3 length: 11 residues. The germline CDR1 and CDR2 sequences are MNHEY and SVGAGI.

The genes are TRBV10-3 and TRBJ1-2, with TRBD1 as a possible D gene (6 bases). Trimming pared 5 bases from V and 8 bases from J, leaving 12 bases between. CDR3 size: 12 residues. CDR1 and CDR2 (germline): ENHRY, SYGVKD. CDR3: CAISTGLEGYTF. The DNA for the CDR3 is TGTGCCATCAGTACAGGGCTTGAAGGCTACACCTTC.

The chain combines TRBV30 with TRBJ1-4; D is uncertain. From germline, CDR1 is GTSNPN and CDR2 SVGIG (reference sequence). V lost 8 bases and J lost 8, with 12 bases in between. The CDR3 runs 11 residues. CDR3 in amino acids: CAASNREKLFF. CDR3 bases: TGTGCCGCATCGAACCGGGAAAAACTGTTTTTT.

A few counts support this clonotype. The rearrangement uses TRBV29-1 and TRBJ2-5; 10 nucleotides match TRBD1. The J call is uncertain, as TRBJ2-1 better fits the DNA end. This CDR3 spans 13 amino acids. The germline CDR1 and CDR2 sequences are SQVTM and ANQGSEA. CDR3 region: CSVRPGQGGEQFF. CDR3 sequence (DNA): TGCAGCGTTCGCCCTGGACAGGGGGGGGAGCAGTTCTTC.

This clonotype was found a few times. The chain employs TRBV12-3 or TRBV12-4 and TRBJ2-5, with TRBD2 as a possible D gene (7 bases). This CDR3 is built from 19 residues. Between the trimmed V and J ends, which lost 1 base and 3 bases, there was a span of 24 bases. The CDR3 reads CASSLVARLYAGAEETQYF. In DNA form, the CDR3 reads TGTGCCAGCAGTTTAGTGGCCCGTCTCTATGCGGGGGCCGAAGAGACCCAGTACTTC.

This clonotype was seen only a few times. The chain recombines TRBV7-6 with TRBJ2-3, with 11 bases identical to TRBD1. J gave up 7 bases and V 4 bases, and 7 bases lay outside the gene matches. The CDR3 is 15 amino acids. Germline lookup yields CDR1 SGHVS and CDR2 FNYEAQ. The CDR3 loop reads CASSSRDRGTNTQYF. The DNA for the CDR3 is TGTGCCAGCAGCTCCCGGGACAGGGGGACAAATACGCAGTATTTT.

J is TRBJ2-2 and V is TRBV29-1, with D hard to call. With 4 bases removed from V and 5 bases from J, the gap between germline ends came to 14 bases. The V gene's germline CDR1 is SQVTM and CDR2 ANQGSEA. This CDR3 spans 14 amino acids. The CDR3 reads CSVGLTLGTGELFF. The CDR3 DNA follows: TGCAGCGTTGGTTTGACCCTCGGGACCGGGGAGCTGTTTTTT.

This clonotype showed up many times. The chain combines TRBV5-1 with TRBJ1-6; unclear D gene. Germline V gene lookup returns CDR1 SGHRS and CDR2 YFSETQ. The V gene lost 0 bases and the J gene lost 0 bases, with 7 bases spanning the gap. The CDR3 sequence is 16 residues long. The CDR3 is CASSLEGSSYNSPLHF. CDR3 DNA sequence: TGCGCCAGCAGCTTGGAAGGGAGCTCCTATAATTCACCCCTCCACTTT.

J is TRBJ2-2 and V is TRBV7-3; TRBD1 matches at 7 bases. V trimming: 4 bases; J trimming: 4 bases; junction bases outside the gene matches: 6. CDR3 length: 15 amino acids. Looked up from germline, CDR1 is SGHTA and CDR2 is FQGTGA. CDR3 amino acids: CASSYRQGGTGELFF. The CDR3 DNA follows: TGTGCCAGCAGCTATAGACAGGGCGGCACCGGGGAGCTGTTTTTT.

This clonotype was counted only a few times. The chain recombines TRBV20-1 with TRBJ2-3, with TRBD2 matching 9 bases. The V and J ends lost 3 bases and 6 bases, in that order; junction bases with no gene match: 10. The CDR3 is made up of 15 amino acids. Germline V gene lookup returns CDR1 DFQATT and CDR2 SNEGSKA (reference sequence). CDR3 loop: CSASGGGARWDTQYF. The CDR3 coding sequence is TGCAGTGCTAGCGGCGGGGGGGCCCGGTGGGATACGCAGTATTTT.